Each of the 30 T cell receptor beta chains below was sequenced from the same sample in a study of T cells in women clearing cervical HPV infection. Assay used: immunoSEQ multiplex PCR; TCRdb lists only in-frame clones, some missing. This table holds about 40,000 clones. The sample comprised blood buffy coat. These receptors were collected from a woman between 18 and 70 years old with a cervical HPV16 infection that either progressed to CIN3+ or cleared (not recorded which).

With respect to this clone: The CDR3 is cut off 3 residues early in the read; its end comes from the germline J gene. This sequence joins TRBV19 and TRBJ1-2; D gene uncertain. This CDR3 is built from 12 residues. Germline CDR1 is LNHDA and CDR2 is SQIVND (reference sequence). The DNA read from the CDR3 is TGTGCCAGTAGTATCGGCGGGAGCGGC. Residues: CASSIGGSG. The CDR3 in its entirety is CASSIGGSGYTF.

As to this clone: The read comes to an end 3 residues before the CDR3 does, leaving the germline J gene to fill in the end. The V call is TRBV19, the J call TRBJ2-3; 9 nucleotides agree with TRBD2. The CDR3 covers 17 residues. CDR1 and CDR2 from the germline V gene are LNHDA and SQIVND (reference sequence). Partial CDR3 DNA: TGTGCCAGTAGTATAGTTAGCGGGAGTACTTCGCGAGAGACG. Translating it yields CASSIVSGSTSRET. The complete CDR3 sequence is CASSIVSGSTSRETQYF.

On this clone: The sequence runs out 3 residues before the end of the CDR3; the remainder is reconstructed from the germline J gene. J is TRBJ1-2 and V is TRBV5-1, with 10 bases matching TRBD1. The length of the CDR3 is 16 residues. Germline CDR1 reads SGHRS; CDR2 reads YFSETQ. V was pared by 4 bases and J by 1 base, with 7 bases of the junction left unmatched. The part of the CDR3 DNA that was read is TGCGCCAGCAGCGCGGGACAGGGGAGAAATAACTATGGC. Residues: CASSAGQGRNNYG. The CDR3 in its entirety is CASSAGQGRNNYGYTF. Looking up the rest from reference TRBV5-1 and TRBJ1-2 gives the full variable domain: KAGVTQTPRYLIKTRGQQVTLSCSPISGHRSVSWYQQTPGQGLQFLFEYFSETQRNKGNFPGRFSGRQFSNSRSEMNVSTLELGDSALYLCASSAGQGRNNYGYTFGSGTRLTVV.

As regards this clone: The read falls 3 residues short of the CDR3 end, and the missing part is taken from the germline J gene. V usage is TRBV19 and J usage is TRBJ2-3, with a tentative D call TRBD1 (6 bases). V lost 4 bases and J 3 bases, leaving 11 bases between the germline ends. Germline-derived CDR1 and CDR2 are LNHDA and SQIVND (reference sequence). The CDR3 runs 14 residues. The CDR3 protein is CASSRRGGTDTQYF. The sequenced CDR3 bases are TGTGCCAGTAGTAGACGAGGGGGAACAGATACG.

On this clone: The DNA ends 3 residues before the CDR3 does, and the rest of the CDR3 is filled in from the germline J gene. The chain is built from TRBV24-1 and TRBJ2-1, with D possibly being TRBD2 (5 bases). Germline V gene lookup returns CDR1 KGHDR and CDR2 SFDVKD. This CDR3 is built from 14 residues. Trimming left V 4 bases short and J 8 bases short, with 14 bases between. The DNA read from the CDR3 is TGTGCCACCAGTGAACGGGGTGGGGTCCATGAG. It specifies CATSERGGVHE. The full CDR3 is CATSERGGVHEQFF.

As to this clone: Read data end 3 residues before the CDR3 end; the end is taken from the germline J gene. This chain links TRBV29-1 with TRBJ1-2; TRBD1 is a possible D gene (6 bases). Trimming took 7 bases from V and 7 from J, leaving 22 bases between them. This CDR3 spans 14 amino acids. Per the germline V gene, CDR1 is SQVTM and CDR2 is ANQGSEA. CDR3 sequence reads: CSARTRGGHGGYTF. CDR3 DNA (partial): TGCAGCGCCCGCACCCGGGGGGGGCACGGTGGC.

In the case of this clone: Read data end 3 residues before the CDR3 end; the end is taken from the germline J gene. V is TRBV12-3 or TRBV12-4 and J is TRBJ2-7, with a weak D call TRBD1 (6 bases). The V end lost 4 bases, the J end lost 2 bases, and 12 bases lay between the germline ends. The CDR3 length is 14 residues. The CDR3 is CASSSGTSTYEQYF. The DNA read from the CDR3 is TGTGCCAGCAGTTCTGGGACATCTACCTACGAG.

A word on this clone: Read coverage stops 3 residues before the CDR3 terminus; the germline J gene supplies the remainder. The rearrangement links TRBV20-1 to TRBJ2-3; tentative D call: TRBD2 (6 bases). V lost 3 bases, J lost 4 bases, and 14 bases lay in between. The CDR3 length is 14 residues. In germline, CDR1 is DFQATT, CDR2 SNEGSKA (reference sequence). CDR3 DNA (partial): TGCAGTGCTAGCGGGAGTCCCGGGGCAGATACG. Translated: CSASGSPGADT. The full CDR3 is CSASGSPGADTQYF.

With regard to this clone: With the read ending 3 residues before the CDR3 end, the germline J gene is used to fill in that end. The chain joins TRBV20-1 to TRBJ1-5, with a tentative D call TRBD1 (5 bases). This CDR3 contains 13 residues. Germline loops: CDR1 DFQATT, CDR2 SNEGSKA (reference sequence). V was cut by 2 bases and J by 7 bases, with 12 bases left in between. The DNA read from the CDR3 is TGCAGTGCTAGATTGGGGCCCGGGCAGCCC. It codes for CSARLGPGQP. In full, the CDR3 is CSARLGPGQPQHF.

Worth noting for this clone: The CDR3 goes on 3 residues after the read ends, and that part is filled in from the germline J gene. This sequence joins TRBV2 and TRBJ2-7, with a weak D call TRBD2 (6 bases). CDR1 is SNHLY and CDR2 is FYNNEI in the germline V gene. The germline V and J ends were trimmed by 7 bases and 3 bases, with 13 bases remaining between them. CDR3 length equals 13 residues. The CDR3 DNA, read in part, is TGTGCCAGCACGCGGGAACAGCGCTACGAG. This translates into CASTREQRYE. The complete CDR3 sequence is CASTREQRYEQYF.

Here the CDR3 reads CASSLVRSSYEQYF. The sequenced part of the CDR3 DNA is TGTGCCAGCAGCCTCGTCAGGAGTTCCTACGAG. This chain joins TRBV11-2 and TRBJ2-7; D unclear. The read falls 3 residues short of the CDR3 end, and the missing part is taken from the germline J gene. CDR1 and CDR2 (germline): SGHAT, FQNNGV. The ends were cut back, 5 bases at V and 1 base at J, with 12 bases in the middle. There are 14 residues in the CDR3.

Note on this clone: The missing CDR3 end, 3 residues past where the read stops, is filled in from the germline J gene. The rearrangement joins TRBV2 to TRBJ2-1; TRBD2 matches at 8 bases. The ends lost 3 bases at V and 5 bases at J; junction bases unmatched: 6. Per germline, CDR1 SNHLY and CDR2 FYNNEI. The length of the CDR3 is 15 residues. CDR3 bases read: TGTGCCAGCAGTGAGGACACTAGCGGACACAATGAG. It is translated as CASSEDTSGHNE. The whole CDR3 reads CASSEDTSGHNEQFF.

Concerning this clone itself: With the read ending 3 residues before the CDR3 end, the germline J gene is used to fill in that end. The sample has other DNA sequences that encode this CDR3 too. V and J are TRBV19 and TRBJ2-2; 12 bases agree with TRBD2. In germline, CDR1 is LNHDA, CDR2 SQIVND (reference sequence). The CDR3 sequence is 12 residues long. This CDR3 is CASGETSGRLFF. The CDR3 DNA, read in part, is TGTGCCAGTGGGGAGACTAGCGGGAGG.

Regarding this clone: The read ends 3 residues shy of where the CDR3 ends; the end is completed using the germline J gene. The J gene is TRBJ2-5, the V gene TRBV9; TRBD2 agrees at 8 bases. CDR1 and CDR2 (germline): SGDLS, YYNGEE. This CDR3 contains 14 residues. Trimming removed 4 bases from V and 4 bases from J; junction bases left unmatched: 6. CDR3 bases read: TGTGCCAGCAGCCCCCGGACTAGCCCAGAGACC. It specifies CASSPRTSPET. The full CDR3 protein reads CASSPRTSPETQYF.

In the case of this clone: The CDR3 end lies 3 residues beyond the end of the read and is filled in from the germline J gene. The chain employs TRBV7-2 and TRBJ2-3; a weak D match, TRBD1 (5 bases). This CDR3 spans 15 amino acids. Per the germline V gene, CDR1 is SGHTA and CDR2 is FQGNSA. CDR3 in amino acids: CASSQQPDRQETQYF. CDR3 bases read: TGTGCCAGCAGCCAACAACCCGACAGACAAGAGACG.

Note on this clone: Coverage ceases 3 residues before the CDR3 finishes, and the germline J gene fills in the end. This rearrangement joins TRBV6-2 or TRBV6-3 to TRBJ2-7; D may be TRBD1 (5 bases). The germline V gene encodes CDR1 MNHEY and CDR2 SVGEGT. Trimming cost V 4 bases and J 1 base, with 8 bases left between them. The CDR3 contains 13 residues. CDR3 in amino acids: CASSFRASYEQYF. The DNA read from the CDR3 is TGTGCCAGCAGTTTCAGGGCTTCCTACGAG.

As to this clone: Read data end 3 residues before the CDR3 end; the end is taken from the germline J gene. This chain uses TRBV18 with TRBJ2-2; maybe TRBD1 (6 bases). This CDR3 is built from 18 residues. Germline V gene sequence: CDR1 KGHSH, CDR2 LQKENI. CDR3: CASSPFGQTFVSNEKLFF. Incomplete CDR3 DNA: TGTGCCAGCTCACCTTTCGGACAGACGTTCGTGTCTAATGAAAAG. The variable domain in full, completed from reference TRBV18 and TRBJ2-2, reads NAGVMQNPRHLVRRRGQEARLRCSPMKGHSHVYWYRQLPEEGLKFMVYLQKENIIDESGMPKERFSAEFPKEGPSILRIQQVVRGDSAAYFCASSPFGQTFVSNEKLFFGEGSRLTVL.

Remarks on this clone: The CDR3 extends 3 residues past the end of the read, so its final part is completed from the germline J gene. The genes are TRBV7-6 and TRBJ2-3; 10 bases fit TRBD1. V shed 6 bases and J 6 bases; nucleotides not matched to a gene: 9. The V gene's germline CDR1 is SGHVS and CDR2 FNYEAQ. This CDR3 has 15 residues. The CDR3 DNA, read in part, is TGTGCCAGCAGTCGGACAGGGGGAGGTCCGGATACG. This gives the protein CASSRTGGGPDT. The entire CDR3 reads CASSRTGGGPDTQYF.

As concerns this clone: The DNA ends 3 residues before the CDR3 does, and the rest of the CDR3 is filled in from the germline J gene. The genes are TRBV18 and TRBJ1-2, with 7 bases lining up with TRBD1. There are 13 residues in the CDR3. V was pared by 6 bases and J by 6 bases, with 7 bases of the junction left unmatched. Germline CDR1 and CDR2: KGHSH and LQKENI. CDR3 sequence: CASSPGTADGYTF. The CDR3 DNA, read in part, is TGTGCCAGCTCGCCCGGGACAGCGGATGGC.

In the case of this clone: The CDR3 is cut off 3 residues early in the read; its end comes from the germline J gene. The chain combines TRBV20-1 with TRBJ2-3; the D gene is possibly TRBD2 (6 bases). Trimming pared 4 bases from V and 5 bases from J, leaving 16 bases between. This CDR3 comprises 14 residues. The germline V gene encodes CDR1 DFQATT and CDR2 SNEGSKA (reference sequence). The CDR3 loop reads CSATKQRAGDTQYF. The covered CDR3 bases are TGCAGTGCTACTAAGCAGCGGGCGGGAGATACG.

On this clone itself: The read is 3 residues too short to cover the CDR3 end, so that end is filled in from the germline J gene. The genes are TRBV18 and TRBJ2-4, with D tentatively TRBD2 (5 bases). V was clipped by 1 base and J by 8 bases, with 15 bases between them. The germline CDR1 and CDR2 sequences are KGHSH and LQKENI. The CDR3 totals 15 residues. The CDR3 DNA, read in part, is TGTGCCAGCTCACCACTTACTACGGGGTCGGACATT. Its translation is CASSPLTTGSDI. The complete CDR3 reads CASSPLTTGSDIQYF.

Details on this clone: The read ends 3 residues shy of where the CDR3 ends; the end is completed using the germline J gene. The genes are TRBV2 and TRBJ2-1; 9 bases map to TRBD2. The CDR3 totals 14 residues. V dropped 6 bases and J dropped 9; count of bases not matched to a gene: 9. CDR1 SNHLY and CDR2 FYNNEI come from the germline V gene. CDR3 bases read: TGTGCCAGCAGATTAGCGGGAGCAGGTTTTGAG. It encodes CASRLAGAGFE. The CDR3, in full, reads CASRLAGAGFEQFF.

With respect to this clone: The read comes to an end 3 residues before the CDR3 does, leaving the germline J gene to fill in the end. V and J are TRBV9 and TRBJ2-1; D is unclear. V was shortened by 0 bases and J by 5 bases, with 6 bases between the two germline ends. Germline V gene data show CDR1 as SGDLS and CDR2 as YYNGEE. The CDR3 is 13 residues long. The CDR3 DNA, read in part, is TGTGCCAGCAGCGTAGACTACAACAATGAG. This codes for CASSVDYNNE. The entire CDR3 reads CASSVDYNNEQFF. Variable domain in full (rest from reference TRBV9 and TRBJ2-1): DSGVTQTPKHLITATGQRVTLRCSPRSGDLSVYWYQQSLDQGLQFLIQYYNGEERAKGNILERFSAQQFPDLHSELNLSSLELGDSALYFCASSVDYNNEQFFGPGTRLTVL.

Comment on this clone: Mismatch with germline at one junction end may stem from a read error. The CDR3 extends 3 residues past the end of the read, so its final part is completed from the germline J gene. This specimen includes other DNA sequences encoding the same CDR3. The chain has TRBV5-1 and TRBJ1-3; tentatively, D is TRBD1 (6 bases). The CDR3 sequence is 14 residues long. Germline V gene lookup returns CDR1 SGHRS and CDR2 YFSETQ. Incomplete CDR3 DNA: TGCGCCAGCAGCTCTACAGGGCCCGGAAACACG. As protein: CASSSTGPGNT. Given in full, the CDR3 is CASSSTGPGNTIYF.

To note about this clone: The read is 3 residues too short to cover the CDR3 end, so that end is filled in from the germline J gene. This chain joins TRBV30 and TRBJ2-3; the match to TRBD2 covers 12 bases. V trimming: 2 bases; J trimming: 4 bases; junction bases outside the gene matches: 7. CDR1 is GTSNPN and CDR2 is SVGIG in the germline V gene (reference sequence). The CDR3 sequence is 16 residues long. The CDR3 region is CAWSFSLAGGSDTQYF. The CDR3 DNA, read in part, is TGTGCCTGGAGTTTTTCCCTAGCGGGAGGGTCAGATACG.

Worth noting for this clone: The read terminates 3 residues before the CDR3 end, so the remaining end is supplied by the germline J gene. The chain has TRBV28 and TRBJ2-4; 12 bases fit TRBD2. The CDR3 consists of 15 residues. Looked up from germline, CDR1 is MDHEN and CDR2 is SYDVKM. CDR3 sequence: CASSPRTSGKGDQYF. The CDR3 DNA, read in part, is TGTGCCAGCAGTCCCCGGACTAGCGGGAAAGGGGAT.

Turning to this clone: With the read ending 3 residues before the CDR3 end, the germline J gene is used to fill in that end. The chain links TRBV5-4 to TRBJ2-1; D gene unclear. Germline CDR1 and CDR2: SGHNT and YYREEE (reference sequence). V gave up 3 bases and J gave up 4 bases, with 8 bases separating them. This CDR3 is built from 13 residues. The chain's CDR3 is CASSSTPYNEQFF. The sequenced part of the CDR3 DNA is TGTGCCAGCAGCTCGACACCGTACAATGAG.

In regard to this clone: The read ends 3 residues shy of where the CDR3 ends; the end is completed using the germline J gene. The chain couples TRBV19 to TRBJ1-1, with no clear D. This CDR3 is built from 14 residues. Trimming left V 3 bases short and J 0 bases short, with 8 bases between. Germline V CDR1 and CDR2: LNHDA, SQIVND (reference sequence). The CDR3 loop is CASSIPGLNTEAFF. The sequenced part of the CDR3 DNA is TGTGCCAGTAGTATTCCGGGGTTGAACACTGAA.

With respect to this clone: With the read ending 3 residues before the CDR3 end, the germline J gene is used to fill in that end. The V gene is TRBV5-1, the J gene TRBJ1-2; D uncertain. The CDR3 consists of 15 residues. Germline lookup yields CDR1 SGHRS and CDR2 YFSETQ. The CDR3 loop is CASSLRRAGTDTYTF. Incomplete CDR3 DNA: TGCGCCAGCAGCTTGAGGAGAGCAGGAACAGATACC.

Comments on this clone: Sequencing ends 3 residues short of the CDR3 end; the germline J gene provides the rest. The J gene is TRBJ1-1, the V gene TRBV29-1; D is unclear. The CDR3 is 10 amino acids. Between the trimmed V and J ends, which lost 5 bases and 5 bases, there was a span of 6 bases. The germline V gene has CDR1 SQVTM and CDR2 ANQGSEA. The CDR3 bases that were read are TGCAGCGTTCGGCGGACTGAA. Its protein product is CSVRRTE. The full CDR3 is CSVRRTEAFF.